The 8 T cell receptor beta chains listed next were all sequenced from one sample in a study of long-term antiretroviral therapy in people with HIV. Survey-level resolution applied to immunoSEQ assay v3.0. Repertoires were generated with immunoSEQ multiplex PCR, while TCRdb's copy carries only in-frame clones and drops some. There are roughly 19,000 clones in the sample; 87% occur only once, and roughly 3.7% lies in the top ten. Specimen: unsorted PBMCs, collected 2.1 years after starting antiretroviral therapy. The receptors originated from a man in his late teens or twenties with HIV.

The chain links TRBV6-5 to TRBJ2-3, with D unclear. CDR1 MNHEY and CDR2 SVGAGI come from the germline V gene. The CDR3 has 15 residues. Deletions cut 7 bases from V and 3 bases from J, with 17 bases between. CDR3 DNA sequence: TGTGCCAGCACCCGAGCTGTGGGGTCAACAGATACGCAGTATTTT. Its translation is CASTRAVGSTDTQYF.

The CDR3, as DNA: TGTGCCAGCAGTTACTCTAGGACACCTCACTACGAGCAGTACTTC. Encoded protein: CASSYSRTPHYEQYF. The chain recombines TRBV6-5 with TRBJ2-7, with D possibly matching TRBD1 (5 bases). Germline V gene lookup returns CDR1 MNHEY and CDR2 SVGAGI. Trimming shortened V by 0 bases and J by 3 bases, and 12 bases separated the two germline ends. This CDR3 region has 15 residues.

The chain couples TRBV7-9 to TRBJ2-1, with 9 bases fitting TRBD1. CDR3 length equals 15 residues. Per germline, CDR1 SEHNR and CDR2 FQNEAQ (reference sequence). The V segment lost 4 bases and the J segment 7 bases; nucleotides outside the gene matches: 8. The CDR3 DNA sequence: TGTGCCAGCAGCTCCGGGACAGGGTATCCGAATGAGCAGTTCTTC. Its protein product is CASSSGTGYPNEQFF.

This rearrangement joins TRBV5-1 to TRBJ2-5; TRBD1 agrees at 7 bases. The J call is doubtful: the DNA matches TRBJ2-7 better. The CDR3 totals 13 residues. Looked up from germline, CDR1 is SGHRS and CDR2 is YFSETQ. For the CDR3, the DNA is TGCGCCAGCAGACGACAGGGCGACCACGAGCAGTACTTC. It specifies CASRRQGDHEQYF.

This chain uses TRBV6-5 with TRBJ1-5, with unresolved D. Trimming shortened V by 0 bases and J by 1 base, and 7 bases separated the two germline ends. Germline assignment: CDR1 MNHEY and CDR2 SVGAGI. This CDR3 is 15 amino acids long. CDR3 DNA sequence: TGTGCCAGCAGTTACTCAGGGAAAAGCAATCAGCCCCAGCATTTT. This sequence encodes CASSYSGKSNQPQHF.

In this sample, this clone turned up a few times. J is TRBJ2-7 and V is TRBV29-1; D remains ambiguous. V dropped 7 bases and J dropped 4 bases, with 11 bases sitting between them. The germline gives CDR1 SQVTM, CDR2 ANQGSEA. The CDR3 is 11 residues long. In nucleotides, the CDR3 is TGCAGCGGTGGATCGGAGTACGAGCAGTACTTC. Translating it yields CSGGSEYEQYF.

The rearrangement joins TRBV19 to TRBJ2-7, with 11 bases lining up with TRBD1. There are 15 residues in the CDR3. CDR1 is LNHDA and CDR2 is SQIVND in the germline V gene (reference sequence). V lost 6 bases, J lost 4 bases, and 8 bases stayed unmatched. As DNA, the CDR3 is TGTGCCAGTAGCCGGGGACAGGGGGGACGTTACGAGCAGTACTTC. It yields the protein CASSRGQGGRYEQYF.

The chain couples TRBV7-6 to TRBJ1-2; D uncertain. V dropped 5 bases and J dropped 8 bases, with 15 bases sitting between them. Germline CDR1 SGHVS, CDR2 FNYEAQ. The CDR3 loop spans 13 amino acids. The DNA of the CDR3 is TGTGCCAGCAGCCCAAATCCAAAGGACGGCTACACCTTC. Translating it yields CASSPNPKDGYTF.